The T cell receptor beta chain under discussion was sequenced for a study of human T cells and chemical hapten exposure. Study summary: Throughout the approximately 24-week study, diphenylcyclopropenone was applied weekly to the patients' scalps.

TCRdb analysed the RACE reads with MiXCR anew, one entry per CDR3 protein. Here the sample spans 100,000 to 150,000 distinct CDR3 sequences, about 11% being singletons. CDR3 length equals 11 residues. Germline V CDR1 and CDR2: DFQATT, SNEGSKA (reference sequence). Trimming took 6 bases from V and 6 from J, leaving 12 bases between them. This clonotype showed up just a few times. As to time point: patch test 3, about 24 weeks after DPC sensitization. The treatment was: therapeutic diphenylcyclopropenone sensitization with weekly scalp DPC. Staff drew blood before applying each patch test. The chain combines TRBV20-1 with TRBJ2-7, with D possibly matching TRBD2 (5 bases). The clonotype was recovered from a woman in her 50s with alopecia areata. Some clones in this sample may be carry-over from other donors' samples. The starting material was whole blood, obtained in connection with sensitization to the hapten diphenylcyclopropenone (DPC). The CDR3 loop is CSAPWRREQYF. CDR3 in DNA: TGCAGTGCCCCGTGGAGGCGCGAGCAGTACTTC.